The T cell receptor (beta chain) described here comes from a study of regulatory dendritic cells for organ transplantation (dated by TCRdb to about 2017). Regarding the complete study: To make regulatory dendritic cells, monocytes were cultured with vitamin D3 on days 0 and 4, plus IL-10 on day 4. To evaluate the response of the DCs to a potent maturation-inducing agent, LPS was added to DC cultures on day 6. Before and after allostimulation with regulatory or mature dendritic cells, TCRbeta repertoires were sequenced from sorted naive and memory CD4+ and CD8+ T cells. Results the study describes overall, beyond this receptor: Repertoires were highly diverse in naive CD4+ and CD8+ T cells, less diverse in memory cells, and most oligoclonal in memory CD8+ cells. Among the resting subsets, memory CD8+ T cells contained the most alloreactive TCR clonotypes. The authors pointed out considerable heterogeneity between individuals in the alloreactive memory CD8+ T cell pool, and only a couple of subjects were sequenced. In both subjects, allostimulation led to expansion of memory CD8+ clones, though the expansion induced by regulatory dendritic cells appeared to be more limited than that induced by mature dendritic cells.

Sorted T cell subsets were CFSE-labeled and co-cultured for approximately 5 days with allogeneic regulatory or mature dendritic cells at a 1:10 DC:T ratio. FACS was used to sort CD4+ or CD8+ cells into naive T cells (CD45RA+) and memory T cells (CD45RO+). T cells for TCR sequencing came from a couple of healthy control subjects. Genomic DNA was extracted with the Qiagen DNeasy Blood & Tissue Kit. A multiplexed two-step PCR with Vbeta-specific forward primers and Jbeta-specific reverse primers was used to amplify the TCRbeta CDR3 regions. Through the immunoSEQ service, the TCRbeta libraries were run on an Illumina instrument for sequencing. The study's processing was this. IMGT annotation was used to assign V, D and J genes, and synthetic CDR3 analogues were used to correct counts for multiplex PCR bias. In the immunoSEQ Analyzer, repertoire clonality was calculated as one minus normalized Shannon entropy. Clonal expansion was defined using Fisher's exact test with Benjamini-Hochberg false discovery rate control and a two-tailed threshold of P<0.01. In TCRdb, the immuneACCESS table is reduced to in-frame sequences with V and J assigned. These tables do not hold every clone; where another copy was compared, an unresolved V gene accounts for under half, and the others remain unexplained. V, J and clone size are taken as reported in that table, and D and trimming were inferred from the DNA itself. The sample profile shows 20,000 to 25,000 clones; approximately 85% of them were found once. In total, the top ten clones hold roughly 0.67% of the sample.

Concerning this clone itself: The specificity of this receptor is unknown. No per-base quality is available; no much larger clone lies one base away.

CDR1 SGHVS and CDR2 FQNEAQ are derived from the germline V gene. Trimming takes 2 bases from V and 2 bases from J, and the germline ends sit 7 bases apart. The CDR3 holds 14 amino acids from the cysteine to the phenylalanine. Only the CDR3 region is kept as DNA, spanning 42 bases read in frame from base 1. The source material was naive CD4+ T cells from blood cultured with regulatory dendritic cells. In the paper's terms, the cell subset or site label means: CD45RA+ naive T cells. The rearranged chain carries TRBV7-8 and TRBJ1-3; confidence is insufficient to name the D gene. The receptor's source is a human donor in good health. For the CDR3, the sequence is CASSLLDTGNTIYF. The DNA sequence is TGTGCCAGCAGCTTACTCGATACTGGAAACACCATATATTTT.